The 18 T cell receptor beta chains below all came from one sample that was sequenced in a study of beta chain features in type 1 diabetes. Every isolated RNA sample was fully reverse transcribed, so sequencing captured expressed TCRB transcripts. The protocol was immunoSEQ multiplex PCR, while the TCRdb copy is restricted to in-frame clones and leaves out a portion. This sample carries tens of thousands of clones, under 35% of them seen once, and the ten largest clones take roughly 0.44%. Sequenced: stem cell memory CD4+ T cells from blood. The receptors shown here come from a woman aged 18 to 35 in good health.

The gene calls are TRBV19 and TRBJ1-4; 8 bases are shared with TRBD1. V was pared by 4 bases and J by 3 bases, with 7 bases of the junction left unmatched. Germline V gives CDR1 LNHDA, CDR2 SQIVND (reference sequence). This CDR3 has 16 amino acids. CDR3 loop: CASSTTGTGSNEKLFF. In nucleotides, the CDR3 is TGTGCCAGTAGTACAACCGGGACAGGATCTAATGAAAAACTGTTTTTT.

This clone was picked up a small number of times. The chain uses TRBV5-4 and TRBJ1-4; no clear D gene. This CDR3 comprises 14 residues. V lost 2 bases to trimming and J lost 5 bases, with 10 bases between them. Looked up from germline, CDR1 is SGHNT and CDR2 is YYREEE (reference sequence). CDR3 in DNA: TGTGCCAGCAGCTTAGGCGGGAAAAATGAAAAACTGTTTTTT. Translated, it gives CASSLGGKNEKLFF.

The V and J genes are TRBV5-1 and TRBJ2-3, with D possibly TRBD2 on 6 matching bases. This CDR3 contains 13 residues. Trimming removed 4 bases from V and 6 bases from J, with 12 bases in between. CDR1 is SGHRS, CDR2 YFSETQ, per germline. The CDR3, as DNA: TGCGCCAGCAGCCCGCGGGACGCCGATACGCAGTATTTT. It specifies CASSPRDADTQYF.

This clone was seen ten or more times. The J gene is TRBJ1-1, the V gene TRBV14; tentatively, D is TRBD1 (6 bases). V dropped 4 bases and J dropped 1 base, with 10 bases sitting between them. Germline-derived CDR1 and CDR2 are SGHDN and FVKESK. CDR3 length: 14 amino acids. Written as DNA, the CDR3 is TGTGCCAGCAGCCGGTGGACAGCGAACACTGAAGCTTTCTTT. The encoded protein is CASSRWTANTEAFF.

J is TRBJ2-7 and V is TRBV5-1, with TRBD2 as a possible D gene (6 bases). In germline, CDR1 is SGHRS, CDR2 YFSETQ. With 0 bases removed from V and 2 bases from J, the gap between germline ends came to 9 bases. The CDR3 covers 14 residues. The CDR3 here is CASSLVPGAYEQYF. The CDR3 DNA is TGCGCCAGCAGCTTGGTTCCGGGGGCCTACGAGCAGTACTTC.

This chain connects TRBV11-2 to TRBJ2-2, with 8 bases lining up with TRBD1. V was pared by 5 bases and J by 6 bases, with 11 bases of the junction left unmatched. CDR3 length equals 16 residues. Germline assignment: CDR1 SGHAT and CDR2 FQNNGV. CDR3 sequence: CASSLGTGLISGELFF. The CDR3 DNA follows: TGTGCCAGCAGCCTAGGGACAGGTTTAATTTCCGGGGAGCTGTTTTTT.

This clone was seen once. The chain recombines TRBV11-2 with TRBJ2-7, with 7 bases that match TRBD1. This CDR3 is 16 amino acids long. Germline assignment: CDR1 SGHAT and CDR2 FQNNGV. V was clipped by 5 bases and J by 4 bases; unmatched bases: 14. CDR3 sequence reads: CASSPLSGQNPYEQYF. The DNA of the CDR3 is TGTGCCAGCAGCCCCCTTTCGGGACAGAATCCTTACGAGCAGTACTTC.

The J gene is TRBJ1-2, the V gene TRBV19; D remains ambiguous. With 8 bases removed from V and 6 bases from J, the gap between germline ends came to 10 bases. The germline gives CDR1 LNHDA, CDR2 SQIVND (reference sequence). The CDR3 has 11 residues. CDR3 protein: CASAGSNGYTF. CDR3 nucleotide sequence: TGTGCCAGTGCCGGTAGTAATGGCTACACCTTC.

The chain recombines TRBV7-3 with TRBJ2-7, with 8 bases identical to TRBD2. V shed 2 bases and J 5 bases; nucleotides not matched to a gene: 2. The CDR3 totals 13 residues. Germline lookup yields CDR1 SGHTA and CDR2 FQGTGA. The DNA of the CDR3 is TGTGCCAGCAGCTTAGGTAGCGGGGACGAGCAGTACTTC. Translation: CASSLGSGDEQYF.

The genes are TRBV5-4 and TRBJ1-1; 10 bases align to TRBD1. Germline V gene sequence: CDR1 SGHNT, CDR2 YYREEE (reference sequence). This CDR3 spans 15 amino acids. V was pared by 4 bases and J by 1 base, with 4 bases of the junction left unmatched. This chain's CDR3 is CASSGRDRGNTEAFF. The CDR3 bases are TGTGCCAGCAGCGGCCGGGACAGGGGGAACACTGAAGCTTTCTTT.

The chain has TRBV18 and TRBJ2-5, with 14 nucleotides matching TRBD2. J was trimmed by 6 bases and V by 0 bases; bases with no gene match: 6. In germline, CDR1 is KGHSH, CDR2 LQKENI. This CDR3 contains 17 residues. CDR3 coding DNA: TGTGCCAGCTCACCACCCGGGACTAGCGGGAGTGGGAAGACCCAGTACTTC. Translation: CASSPPGTSGSGKTQYF.

This sequence joins TRBV18 and TRBJ2-1, with 13 bases fitting TRBD2. Germline V CDR1 and CDR2: KGHSH, LQKENI. J was trimmed by 4 bases and V by 4 bases; bases with no gene match: 7. There are 17 residues in the CDR3. The CDR3: CASSRRTSGSGYNEQFF. The CDR3 DNA reads as TGTGCCAGCTCACGCCGGACTAGCGGGAGTGGGTACAATGAGCAGTTCTTC.

The V and J genes are TRBV14 and TRBJ2-3; 9 bases are shared with TRBD2. CDR1 is SGHDN and CDR2 is FVKESK in the germline V gene. After removal of 0 bases from V and 6 bases from J, the junction contained 22 bases not matched to a gene. The CDR3 length is 21 residues. The CDR3 loop is CASSQDAGLAGPPIKADTQYF. The CDR3 coding sequence is TGTGCCAGCAGCCAAGATGCGGGACTAGCTGGACCCCCGATTAAGGCCGATACGCAGTATTTT.

The CDR3 bases are TGTGCCAGCTCACCGGGCAGCTCTGAATATGGCTACACCTTC. Translating it yields CASSPGSSEYGYTF. The chain links TRBV18 to TRBJ1-2, with D hard to call. V lost 3 bases, J lost 5 bases, and 13 bases lay in between. The CDR3 extends over 14 amino acids. Germline assignment: CDR1 KGHSH and CDR2 LQKENI. The full variable domain, with the rest looked up from reference TRBV18 and TRBJ1-2, is NAGVMQNPRHLVRRRGQEARLRCSPMKGHSHVYWYRQLPEEGLKFMVYLQKENIIDESGMPKERFSAEFPKEGPSILRIQQVVRGDSAAYFCASSPGSSEYGYTFGSGTRLTVV.

This clone has a handful of counts. V gene TRBV5-1 combines with J gene TRBJ1-1, with 7 bases identical to TRBD1. The germline gives CDR1 SGHRS, CDR2 YFSETQ. The CDR3 has 15 residues. The ends lost 4 bases at V and 1 base at J; junction bases unmatched: 7. DNA of the CDR3: TGCGCCAGCAGCACCCAAGGGGGCGAGAACACTGAAGCTTTCTTT. It specifies CASSTQGGENTEAFF. The full variable domain, its missing parts supplied by reference TRBV5-1 and TRBJ1-1, is KAGVTQTPRYLIKTRGQQVTLSCSPISGHRSVSWYQQTPGQGLQFLFEYFSETQRNKGNFPGRFSGRQFSNSRSEMNVSTLELGDSALYLCASSTQGGENTEAFFGQGTRLTVV.

V is TRBV4-2 and J is TRBJ2-3; possibly TRBD2 for D (6 bases). Germline CDR1 is LGHNA and CDR2 is YNFKEQ. Trimming took off 0 bases at V and 0 bases at J, with 10 bases between the two ends. The CDR3 length is 16 residues. The CDR3 bases are TGTGCCAGCAGCCAAGAGCGGGGCGGGAGCACAGATACGCAGTATTTT. This codes for CASSQERGGSTDTQYF.

This clone was detected only a few times. The rearrangement uses TRBV18 and TRBJ2-1, with D maybe TRBD1 (5 bases). V gave up 2 bases and J gave up 4 bases, with 6 bases separating them. Germline assignment: CDR1 KGHSH and CDR2 LQKENI. This CDR3 region has 13 residues. CDR3 sequence: CASSPDSYNEQFF. The DNA for the CDR3 is TGTGCCAGCTCACCAGACAGTTACAATGAGCAGTTCTTC.

The genes are TRBV18 and TRBJ1-1; no definite D call. V lost 6 bases, J lost 2 bases, and 13 bases lay in between. The CDR3 covers 14 residues. Germline assignment: CDR1 KGHSH and CDR2 LQKENI. CDR3 loop: CASSPRSSNTEAFF. CDR3 sequence (DNA): TGTGCCAGCTCTCCCCGGAGCTCTAACACTGAAGCTTTCTTT.